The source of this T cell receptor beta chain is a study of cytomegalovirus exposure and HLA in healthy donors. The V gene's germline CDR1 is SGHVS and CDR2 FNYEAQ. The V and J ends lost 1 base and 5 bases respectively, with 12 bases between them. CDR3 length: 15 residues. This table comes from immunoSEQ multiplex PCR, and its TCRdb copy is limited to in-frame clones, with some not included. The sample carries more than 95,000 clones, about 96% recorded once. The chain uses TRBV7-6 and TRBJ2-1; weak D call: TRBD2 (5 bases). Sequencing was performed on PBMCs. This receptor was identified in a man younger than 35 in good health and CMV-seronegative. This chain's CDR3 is CASSLEDGVNNEQFF. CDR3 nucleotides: TGTGCCAGCAGCTTAGAGGACGGGGTTAACAATGAGCAGTTCTTC.